The sequence of this T cell receptor beta chain was determined in a study of PD-1 blockade in classical Hodgkin lymphoma. Using immunoSEQ multiplex PCR, the repertoire was profiled, and TCRdb retains in-frame clones only, with some absent. The sample has approximately 60,000 clones, around 88% seen once; the top ten hold under 15%. No patient escaped relapse after autologous stem cell transplantation, and brentuximab vedotin exposure varied. Germline loops: CDR1 LGHNA, CDR2 YNFKEQ. CDR3 size: 17 residues. V was trimmed by 1 base and J by 2 bases, leaving 16 bases between them. The origin of this receptor is a human donor with classical Hodgkin lymphoma. The source was peripheral blood mononuclear cells (PBMCs), collected at baseline. This chain links TRBV4-2 with TRBJ2-3, with a possible D match to TRBD2 (6 bases). DNA of the CDR3: TGTGCCAGCAGCCAAGGGGTGCGGGGAAGGAACACAGATACGCAGTATTTT. Amino acids: CASSQGVRGRNTDTQYF.